The sequence of this T cell receptor beta chain was determined in a study of CD8+ T cells in alopecia areata. Concerning this clone: Its target is not known.

Overall study results and limits: During tofacitinib treatment, many expanded lesional clones remained in scalp and blood. Only one nonresponder was present, which leaves the link between baseline CD8+ expansion and response uncertain. Sequences from scalp samples also cover resident alphabeta T cells of normal skin. Among the top 100, expanded CD8+ clones, as well as scalp clonality, were significantly decreased by tofacitinib.

Germline V gene lookup returns CDR1 MGHRA and CDR2 YSYEKL. The CDR3 is 12 residues long. The V and J ends lost 0 bases and 5 bases respectively, with 4 bases between them. Treatment described: oral pan-JAK inhibitor, 5-10 mg twice daily. Extracted RNA was reverse transcribed into cDNA, the sequencing template. Method: immunoSEQ multiplex PCR; TCRdb's copy keeps in-frame clones and lacks some. The data contain over 150,000 clones, roughly 50% of them singletons. This chain uses TRBV4-1 with TRBJ1-2, with D hard to call. The specimen comprised CD8+ T cells sorted from blood, sampled at week 24, from a patient treated with tofacitinib. The origin of this receptor is a human donor with alopecia areata. As DNA, the CDR3 is TGCGCCAGCAGCCAAGATACGTATGGCTACACCTTC. Residues: CASSQDTYGYTF.